This T cell receptor beta chain was obtained from a study of T cells after yellow fever vaccination. There are 12 residues in the CDR3. V dropped 4 bases and J dropped 5; count of bases not matched to a gene: 2. Germline CDR1 is DFQATT and CDR2 is SNEGSKA (reference sequence). TCRdb re-called the 5' RACE reads through MiXCR, storing one row per CDR3 protein. This table has some 390,000 distinct CDR3 sequences, 6.2% appearing once. V and J are TRBV20-1 and TRBJ1-5; the match to TRBD1 covers 7 bases. Specimen: PBMCs, collected 5 days after the yellow fever booster vaccination. The TCR originated in a man under 40 who received the YFV17D yellow fever vaccine. The DNA of the CDR3 is TGCAGTGCTACCGACAGGGATCAGCCCCAGCATTTT. This sequence encodes CSATDRDQPQHF.